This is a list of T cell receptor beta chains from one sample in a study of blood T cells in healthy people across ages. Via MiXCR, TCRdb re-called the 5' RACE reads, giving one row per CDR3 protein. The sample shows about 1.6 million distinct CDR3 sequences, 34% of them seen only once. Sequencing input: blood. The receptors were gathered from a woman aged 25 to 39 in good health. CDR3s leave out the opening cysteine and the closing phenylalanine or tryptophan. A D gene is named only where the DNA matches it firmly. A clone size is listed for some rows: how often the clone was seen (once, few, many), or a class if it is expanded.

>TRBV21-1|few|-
ASWMRDSRSYNEQF
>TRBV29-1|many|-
SVGGVQETQY
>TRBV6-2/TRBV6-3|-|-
ASSYTQGNTEAF
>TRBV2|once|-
ASSEAKQETQY
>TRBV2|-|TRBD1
ASRYPGQGAYEQY
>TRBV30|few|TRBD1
AWTTGGSYNEQF
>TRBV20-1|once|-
RAKGNSYEQY
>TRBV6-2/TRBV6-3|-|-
ASRPTKAPGELF
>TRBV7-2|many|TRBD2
ASSLSGSINNEQF
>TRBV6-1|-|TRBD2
ASSAPGPAGALAYEQY
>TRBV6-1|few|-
ASRPRGGPLETQY
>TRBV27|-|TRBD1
ASSRGQGHGNQPQH
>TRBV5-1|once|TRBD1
ASSFWDSTNEQF
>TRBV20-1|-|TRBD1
SARDSGSNQPQH
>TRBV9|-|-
ASSVGSGVVNTEAF
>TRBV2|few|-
ASSEHRVGTEAF
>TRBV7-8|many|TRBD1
ASSRGTGNNQPQH
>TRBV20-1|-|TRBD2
SAKGTSGSSGETQY
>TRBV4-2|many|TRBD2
ASSQDGGLAETQY
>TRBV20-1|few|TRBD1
SARAFEGAITGELF
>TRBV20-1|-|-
SAIREGNYGNT
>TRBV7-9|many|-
ASSLPSGDTQY
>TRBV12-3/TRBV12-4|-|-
ASSLGVLEGIRGDTQY
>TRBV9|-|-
ASSAGLITRETQY
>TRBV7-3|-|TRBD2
VSSLTTSGGVVGTDTQY
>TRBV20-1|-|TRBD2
SALTSGRVSDTQY
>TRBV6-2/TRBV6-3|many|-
ASSYRDNEQF
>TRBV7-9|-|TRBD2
ASALSSGMSDTQY
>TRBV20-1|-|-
SARDIRGSYNEQF
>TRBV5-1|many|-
ASSPRDYNEQF
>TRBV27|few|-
ASSFSFRDTQY
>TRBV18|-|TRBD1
ASSAWDSKVEQF
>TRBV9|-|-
ASSVTGNYNEQF
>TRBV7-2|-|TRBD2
ASSLVFPGASGSYEQY
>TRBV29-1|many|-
SVGLRRGETQY
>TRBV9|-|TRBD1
ASNRGSYNSPLH
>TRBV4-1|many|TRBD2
ASSQSREARWDEQF
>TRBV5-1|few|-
ASSRLTYNEQF
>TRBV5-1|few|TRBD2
ASSSSGGRPYTDTQY
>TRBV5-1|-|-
ASSLGVDWTEAF
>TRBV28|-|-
ASSDTGYQPQH
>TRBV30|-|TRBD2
AWSASSGGIYNEQF
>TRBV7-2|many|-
ASSQGLQYEQY
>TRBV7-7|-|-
ASSLPGLTETQY
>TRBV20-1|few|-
SAGGQSNTEAF
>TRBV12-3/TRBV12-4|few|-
ASSFGGQSYEQY
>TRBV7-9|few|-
AGSLIGGGDYGYT
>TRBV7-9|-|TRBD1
ASSKNSGTGDEQY
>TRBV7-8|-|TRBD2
ASSLFSGGAYNEQF
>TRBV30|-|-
AFGPLANYGYT
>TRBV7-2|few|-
ASSLRGFQPQH
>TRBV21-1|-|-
ASSKLDGNTEAF
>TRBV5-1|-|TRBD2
ASSTLTSGHNEQF
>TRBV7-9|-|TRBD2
ASSFALAGHEQF
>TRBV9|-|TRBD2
AGSVGGSHQETQY
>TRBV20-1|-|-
SARVPDATNEKLF
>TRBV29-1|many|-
SVAEGAPTDTQY
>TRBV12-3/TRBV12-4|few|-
ASRSSGPYNSPLH